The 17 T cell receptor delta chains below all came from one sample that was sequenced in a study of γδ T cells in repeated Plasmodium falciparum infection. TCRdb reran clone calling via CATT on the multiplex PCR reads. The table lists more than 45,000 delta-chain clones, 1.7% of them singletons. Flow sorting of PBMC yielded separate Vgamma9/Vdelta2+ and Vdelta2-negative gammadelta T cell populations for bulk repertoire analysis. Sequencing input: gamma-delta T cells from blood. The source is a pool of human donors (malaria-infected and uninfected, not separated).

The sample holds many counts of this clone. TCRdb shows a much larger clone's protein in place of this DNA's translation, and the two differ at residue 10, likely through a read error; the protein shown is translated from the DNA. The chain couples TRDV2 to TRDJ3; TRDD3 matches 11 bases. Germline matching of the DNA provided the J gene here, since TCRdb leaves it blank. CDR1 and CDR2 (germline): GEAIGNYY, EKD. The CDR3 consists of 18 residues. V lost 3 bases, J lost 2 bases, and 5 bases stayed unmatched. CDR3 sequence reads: CACDVLGDSPWDTRQMFF. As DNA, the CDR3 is TGTGCCTGTGACGTACTGGGGGATAGCCCCTGGGACACCCGACAGATGTTTTTC.

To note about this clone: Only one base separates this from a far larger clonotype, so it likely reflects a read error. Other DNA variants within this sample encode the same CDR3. As DNA, the CDR3 is TGTGCTCTTGGGGGACAAATAGTCCTGGGGGACAGGAAATCCGATAAACTCATCTTT. Translation: CALGGQIVLGDRKSDKLIF. The genes are TRDV1 and TRDJ1, with D possibly TRDD3 on 8 matching bases. V was shortened by 4 bases and J by 3 bases, with 27 bases between the two germline ends. CDR3 length: 19 amino acids. Germline values: CDR1 TSWWSYY, CDR2 QGS.

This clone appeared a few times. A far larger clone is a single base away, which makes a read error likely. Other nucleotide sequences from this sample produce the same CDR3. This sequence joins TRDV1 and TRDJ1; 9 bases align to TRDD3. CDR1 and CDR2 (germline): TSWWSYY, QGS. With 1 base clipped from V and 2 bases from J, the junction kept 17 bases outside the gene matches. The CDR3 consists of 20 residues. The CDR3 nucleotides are TGTGCTCTTGGGGAACCGGGGGCCCTTAGGGGATACGGGGATACCGATAAACTCATCTTT. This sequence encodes CALGEPGALRGYGDTDKLIF.

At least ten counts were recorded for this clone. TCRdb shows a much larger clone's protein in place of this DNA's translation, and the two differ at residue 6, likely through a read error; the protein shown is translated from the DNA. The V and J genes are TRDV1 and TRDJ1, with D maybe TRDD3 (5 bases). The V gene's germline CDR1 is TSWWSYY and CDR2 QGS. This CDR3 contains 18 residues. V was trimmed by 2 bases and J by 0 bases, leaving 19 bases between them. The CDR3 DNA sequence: TGTGCTCTTGGGGAAGCGGGAGGGATCCCATCCTACACCGATAAACTCATCTTT. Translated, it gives CALGEAGGIPSYTDKLIF.

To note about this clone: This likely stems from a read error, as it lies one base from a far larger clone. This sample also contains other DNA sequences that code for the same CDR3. Here the CDR3 reads CALGEVFLRPGGLLKLIF. The CDR3 coding sequence is TGTGCTCTCGGGGAAGTCTTCCTACGTCCGGGGGGGCTTCTTAAACTCATCTTT. This chain connects TRDV1 to TRDJ1, with 8 bases that match TRDD2. Germline V gene data show CDR1 as TSWWSYY and CDR2 as QGS. The CDR3 is 18 residues long.

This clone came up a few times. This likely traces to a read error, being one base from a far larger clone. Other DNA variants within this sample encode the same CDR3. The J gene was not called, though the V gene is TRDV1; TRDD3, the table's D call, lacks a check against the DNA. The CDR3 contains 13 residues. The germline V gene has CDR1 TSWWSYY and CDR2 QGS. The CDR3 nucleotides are TGTGCCCTTGGGGGAAACTGGAAAGGTCGGCTCATCTTT. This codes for CALGGNWKGRLIF.

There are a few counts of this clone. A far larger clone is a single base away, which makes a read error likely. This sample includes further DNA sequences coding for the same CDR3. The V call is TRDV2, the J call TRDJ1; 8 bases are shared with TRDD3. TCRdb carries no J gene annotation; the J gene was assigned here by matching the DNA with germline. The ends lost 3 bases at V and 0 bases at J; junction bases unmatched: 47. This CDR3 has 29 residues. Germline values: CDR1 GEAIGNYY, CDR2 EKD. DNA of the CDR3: TGTGCCTGTGACCCTGCCTTCCGGCCTAATGGAGTAGAGCCCTTACTGGGGGCCGACGCTGACCTATACACCGATAAACTCATCTTT. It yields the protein CACDPAFRPNGVEPLLGADADLYTDKLIF.

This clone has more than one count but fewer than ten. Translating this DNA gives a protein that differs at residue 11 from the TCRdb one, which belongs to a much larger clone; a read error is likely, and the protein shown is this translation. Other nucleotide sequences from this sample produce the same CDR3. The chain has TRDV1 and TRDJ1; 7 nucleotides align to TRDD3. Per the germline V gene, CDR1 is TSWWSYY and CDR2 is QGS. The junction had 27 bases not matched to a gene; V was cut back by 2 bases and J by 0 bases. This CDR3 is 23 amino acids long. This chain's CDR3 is CALGETSVLGGLGITTYTDKLIF. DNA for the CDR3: TGTGCTCTTGGGGAAACTTCGGTTCTAGGGGGATTGGGGATTACTACGTACACCGATAAACTCATCTTT.

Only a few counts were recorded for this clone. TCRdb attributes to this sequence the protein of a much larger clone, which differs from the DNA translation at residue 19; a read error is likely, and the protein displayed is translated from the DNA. The CDR3 spells CAFRGALPTDWFTGGYDEDKLIF. CDR3 bases: TGTGCCTTTAGGGGAGCCCTTCCTACGGATTGGTTTACTGGGGGATACGATGAAGATAAACTCATCTTT. The chain has TRDV3 and TRDJ1; TRDD3 agrees at 13 bases. TCRdb leaves out the J gene; it was filled in here by matching the DNA to germline. Germline-derived CDR1 and CDR2 are TVYSNPD and GDNSRS (reference sequence). The CDR3 loop spans 23 amino acids. J gave up 5 bases and V 0 bases, and 30 bases lay outside the gene matches.

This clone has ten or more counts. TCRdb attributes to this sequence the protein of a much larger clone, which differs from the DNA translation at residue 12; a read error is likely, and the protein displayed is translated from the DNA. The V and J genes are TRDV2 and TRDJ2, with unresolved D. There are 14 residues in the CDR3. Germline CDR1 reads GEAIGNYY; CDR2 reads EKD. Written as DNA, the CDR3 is TGTGCCTGTGACACCGGAACTTTGACAGCACAACCCTTCTTT. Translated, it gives CACDTGTLTAQPFF.

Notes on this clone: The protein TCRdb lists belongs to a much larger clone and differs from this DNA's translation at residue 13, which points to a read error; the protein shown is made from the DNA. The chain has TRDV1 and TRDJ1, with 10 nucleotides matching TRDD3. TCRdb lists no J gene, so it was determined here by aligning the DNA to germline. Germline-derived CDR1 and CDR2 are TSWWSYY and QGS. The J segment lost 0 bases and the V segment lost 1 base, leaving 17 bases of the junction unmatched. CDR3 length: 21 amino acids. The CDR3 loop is CALGEPFSWGIYALYTDKLIF. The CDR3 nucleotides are TGTGCTCTTGGGGAACCTTTCAGCTGGGGGATATATGCCCTGTACACCGATAAACTCATCTTT.

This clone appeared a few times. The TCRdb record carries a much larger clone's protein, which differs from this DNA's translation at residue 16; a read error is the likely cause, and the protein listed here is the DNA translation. The CDR3 nucleotides are TGTGCTCTTGGGGAATTCGGCATTTTCTGGGGGATCTTCACCGATAGACTCATCTTT. Its protein product is CALGEFGIFWGIFTDRLIF. V and J are TRDV1 and TRDJ1, with TRDD3 identical over 9 bases. The CDR3 has 19 residues. CDR1 TSWWSYY and CDR2 QGS come from the germline V gene.

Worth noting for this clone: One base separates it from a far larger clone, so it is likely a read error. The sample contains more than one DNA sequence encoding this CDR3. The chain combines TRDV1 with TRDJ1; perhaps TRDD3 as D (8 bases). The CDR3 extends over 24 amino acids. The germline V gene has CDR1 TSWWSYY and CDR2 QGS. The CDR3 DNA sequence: TGTGCCCTTGGCCGATCAAAGATTCCTGCCTTCCTTCGGGGGATAGGAGGGGGCACCGATAAACTCATCTTT. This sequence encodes CALGRSKIPAFLRGIGGGTDKLIF.

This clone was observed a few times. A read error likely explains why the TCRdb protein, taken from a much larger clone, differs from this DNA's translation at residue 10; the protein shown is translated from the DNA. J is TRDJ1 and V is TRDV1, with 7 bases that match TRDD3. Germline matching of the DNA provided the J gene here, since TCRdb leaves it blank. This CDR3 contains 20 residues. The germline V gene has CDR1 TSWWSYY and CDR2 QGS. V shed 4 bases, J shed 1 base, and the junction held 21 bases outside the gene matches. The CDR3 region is CALGAFRRDRGIPSTDKLIF. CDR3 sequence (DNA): TGTGCTCTTGGGGCTTTCCGGCGGGACCGGGGGATTCCAAGCACCGATAAACTCATCTTT.

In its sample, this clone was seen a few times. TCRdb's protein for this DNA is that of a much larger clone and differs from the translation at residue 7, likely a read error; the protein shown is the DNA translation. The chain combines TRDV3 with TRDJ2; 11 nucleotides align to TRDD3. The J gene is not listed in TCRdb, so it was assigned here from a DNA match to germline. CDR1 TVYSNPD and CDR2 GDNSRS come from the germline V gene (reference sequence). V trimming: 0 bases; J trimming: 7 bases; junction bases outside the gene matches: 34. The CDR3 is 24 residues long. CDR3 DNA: TGTGCCTTTAGATTCTACGGGAACTACGAGGGAATTTACTGGGGGATAGTGGTTAGAGCACAACTCTTCTTT. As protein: CAFRFYGNYEGIYWGIVVRAQLFF.

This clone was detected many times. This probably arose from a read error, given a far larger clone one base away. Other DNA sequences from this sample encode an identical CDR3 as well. The chain's CDR3 is CALGDGDPTPWGYTDKLIF. DNA for the CDR3: TGTGCTCTTGGGGACGGGGATCCTACGCCATGGGGGTACACCGACAAACTCATCTTT. The chain combines TRDV1 with TRDJ1, with D perhaps matching TRDD2 or TRDD3 (6 bases each). Germline V lookup: CDR1 TSWWSYY, CDR2 QGS. This CDR3 has 19 amino acids.

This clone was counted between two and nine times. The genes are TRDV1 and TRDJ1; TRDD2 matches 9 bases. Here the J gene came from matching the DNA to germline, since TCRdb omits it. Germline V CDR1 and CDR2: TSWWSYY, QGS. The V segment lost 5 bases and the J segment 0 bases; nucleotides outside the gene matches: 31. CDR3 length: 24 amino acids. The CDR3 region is CALGPHRGLAFLLFWGAYTDKLIF. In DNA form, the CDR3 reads TGTGCTCTTGGGCCCCACAGGGGGCTTGCCTTCCTACTCTTCTGGGGGGCGTACACCGATAAACTCATCTTT.